The T cell receptor (beta chain) described here comes from a study of blood T cell repertoires in COVID-19 (dated by TCRdb to 2019 to 2021). In terms of the full investigation: Samples covering the acute and convalescent phases of COVID-19 were provided by collaborators in the United States, Italy and Spain. Deeply sampled blood TCRbeta repertoires from subjects exposed to, actively infected with, or recovered from COVID-19 were included in the dataset. The material from the prospective study consisted of cDNA or gDNA derived from T cells, B-cell-depleted T cells, or PBMCs. A de-identified subject ID, COVID-19 status, age in years and sex were almost always included in the sample metadata. The samples were drawn from the first 160 participants of the ongoing ImmuneRACE study and from under 1,500 subjects provided by 6 global collaborators. The repertoires were made available in a free public database intended to serve as a resource for research on the immune response to SARS-CoV-2. Where available, HLA class I and class II types were obtained from metadata supplied by the sample provider rather than from assay-based typing.

The germline V gene (reference sequence) sets CDR1 to GTSNPN and CDR2 to SVGIG. Including cysteine and phenylalanine, the CDR3 has 16 amino acids. Only the CDR3 DNA is retained, 48 bases long and in frame from the first base. For this chain, trimming is 2 bases at the V end and 7 bases at the J end, and the number of junction bases without a gene match is 14. Study-wide findings and limitations: The quantity of clinical and demographic metadata differed by source and by participant and was supplied without curation.

Remarks on this clone: This clone's antigen is unknown. There are no base qualities to consult, and no much larger clone falls within one base.

TCRbeta CDR3 regions were amplified from genomic DNA by means of the immunoSEQ Assay, a bias-controlled multiplex PCR. Per the authors' processing: The number of nucleated cells in each sample was estimated by amplification of reference gene primers within the assay. Sequence reads were collapsed and filtered to measure the absolute abundance of every unique TCRbeta CDR3 rearrangement. For each sample, productive Simpson clonality was calculated as the square root of Simpson's diversity index across productive rearrangements. The clones in this table, taken by TCRdb from immuneACCESS, are in-frame only. Not every clone is retained; where verified, under half of the shortfall comes from an unresolved V gene, and the cause of the rest is unknown. V, J and clone size are those of that table, while D and trimming were read from the DNA. The sample table records under 200,000 clones; approximately 81% of these occur just once. The ten top clones hold about 14% of the sample.

In Seattle, one collaborating source enrolled patients while the infection was active and tracked those patients longitudinally over the course of disease. Whole blood was collected in K2EDTA tubes by collaborating institutions according to the institutions' own protocols. For TCRbeta analysis, collaborator samples were shipped as frozen whole blood, as isolated PBMCs, or as DNA extracted from either sample type. Material: peripheral blood. The sequence came from a woman aged 70-85 years with COVID-19, enrolled during active disease. The rearranged segments are TRBV30 and TRBJ2-1, and TRBD1 aligns with 7 junction nucleotides. The sequence in DNA is TGTGCCTGGAGTATTCCACACCCGAGGACAGGTAATGAGCAGTTCTTC. Its translation reads: CAWSIPHPRTGNEQFF.